The 11 T cell receptor beta chains given below trace back to one sample, sequenced in a study of CD8 T cells in Susac syndrome (dated by TCRdb to between 2017 and 2020). Library generation was performed with the immunoSEQ multiplex PCR assay. RNA was extracted using the RNeasy kit, and 0.5 to 1 microgram was reverse transcribed with random hexamers. TCRdb itself trimmed the public reads at Q25 with fastp, ran MiXCR and retained productive beta chains. Duplicate CDR3 protein sequences are folded into a single record with the most common DNA and genes. The sample contains fewer than 200,000 distinct CDR3 sequences, around 90% of them found a single time. The top ten clones comprise around 0.079% of the sample. The sequenced sample consisted of CD4+ T cells from PBMCs. The origin of the receptors is a human donor with Susac syndrome.

The chain uses TRBV29-1 and TRBJ2-7; D is ambiguous. V was shortened by 3 bases and J by 2 bases, with 8 bases between the two germline ends. The CDR3 loop spans 12 amino acids. Germline lookup yields CDR1 SQVTM and CDR2 ANQGSEA. DNA of the CDR3: TGCAGCGTTGACACTCCCACCTACGAGCAGTACTTC. This codes for CSVDTPTYEQYF.

The rearrangement uses TRBV7-9 and TRBJ2-1, with D possibly matching TRBD2 (5 bases). CDR1 is SEHNR and CDR2 is FQNEAQ in the germline V gene (reference sequence). Trimming shortened V by 2 bases and J by 9 bases, and 11 bases separated the two germline ends. The CDR3 spans 13 residues. For the CDR3, the DNA is TGTGCCAGCAGCTTACGGCCTAGCCCTGAGCAGTTCTTC. Amino acid sequence: CASSLRPSPEQFF.

This rearrangement joins TRBV30 to TRBJ1-1, with D perhaps matching TRBD1 (6 bases). Germline CDR1 reads GTSNPN; CDR2 reads SVGIG (reference sequence). The V end was cut by 2 bases, the J end by 3 bases, with 10 bases between. The CDR3 sequence is 13 residues long. Written as DNA, the CDR3 is TGTGCCTGGAGTACAGGGTGGGACACTGAAGCTTTCTTT. Protein: CAWSTGWDTEAFF.

This clonotype showed up just once. V usage is TRBV20-1 and J usage is TRBJ2-7; D is undetermined. Germline loops: CDR1 DFQATT, CDR2 SNEGSKA (reference sequence). This CDR3 has 17 amino acids. The V end was cut by 3 bases, the J end by 0 bases, with 21 bases between. CDR3 coding DNA: TGCAGTGCTAGGGGGTCACCGTTAAAGCCGAGCTCCTACGAGCAGTACTTC. This gives the protein CSARGSPLKPSSYEQYF.

The chain combines TRBV20-1 with TRBJ2-3; D uncertain. The CDR3 is 15 residues long. V was trimmed by 3 bases and J by 4 bases, leaving 17 bases between them. Germline V lookup: CDR1 DFQATT, CDR2 SNEGSKA (reference sequence). The CDR3: CSASLSYAVPDTQYF. The CDR3 coding sequence is TGCAGTGCTAGCCTGTCGTACGCGGTCCCAGATACGCAGTATTTT.

V and J are TRBV3-1 and TRBJ2-3, with D perhaps matching TRBD1 or TRBD2 (6 bases each). The germline gives CDR1 LGHDT, CDR2 YNNKEL (reference sequence). The germline V and J ends were trimmed by 0 bases and 5 bases, with 21 bases remaining between them. This CDR3 is built from 18 residues. The CDR3 region has the DNA TGTGCCAGCAGCCAAGATCGTTGGGTGGGGGGCCCGGGAGATACGCAGTATTTT. Residues: CASSQDRWVGGPGDTQYF.

J is TRBJ2-3 and V is TRBV6-1, with TRBD1 identical over 7 bases. This CDR3 has 14 residues. Germline CDR1 and CDR2: MNHNS and SASEGT. After removal of 6 bases from V and 2 bases from J, the junction contained 5 bases not matched to a gene. This CDR3 reads CASRSGQTTDTQYF. The CDR3 DNA follows: TGTGCCAGCAGATCGGGACAGACCACAGATACGCAGTATTTT.

The genes are TRBV7-8 and TRBJ2-7; D gene unclear. The CDR3 is 13 amino acids. Per germline, CDR1 SGHVS and CDR2 FQNEAQ. Trimming took off 0 bases at V and 5 bases at J, with 8 bases between the two ends. CDR3 DNA sequence: TGTGCCAGCAGCTTAGCCGGAAGCGACGAGCAGTACTTC. The encoded protein is CASSLAGSDEQYF. The whole variable domain, remainder taken from reference TRBV7-8 and TRBJ2-7, is GAGVSQSPRYKVAKRGQDVALRCDPISGHVSLFWYQQALGQGPEFLTYFQNEAQLDKSGLPSDRFFAERPEGSVSTLKIQRTQQEDSAVYLCASSLAGSDEQYFGPGTRLTVT.

The gene calls are TRBV10-1 and TRBJ2-7; TRBD1 matches 10 bases. V shed 5 bases and J 0 bases; nucleotides not matched to a gene: 10. The CDR3 has 17 amino acids. Germline V lookup: CDR1 WNHNN, CDR2 SYGVQD (reference sequence). Here the CDR3 reads CASSSSRQGASSYEQYF. The CDR3 DNA follows: TGCGCCAGCAGTTCTTCCCGACAGGGGGCTAGCTCCTACGAGCAGTACTTC.

This clonotype has only one observation. V is TRBV28 and J is TRBJ2-7; 11 nucleotides line up with TRBD2. Losses at the gene ends were 5 bases for V and 3 bases for J; bases not matched to a gene: 6. The CDR3 extends over 15 amino acids. Germline values: CDR1 MDHEN, CDR2 SYDVKM. The chain's CDR3 is CASSTPGTSGYEQYF. The CDR3 DNA is TGTGCCAGCAGTACCCCGGGGACTAGCGGCTACGAGCAGTACTTC. Full variable domain (rest looked up from reference TRBV28 and TRBJ2-7): DVKVTQSSRYLVKRTGEKVFLECVQDMDHENMFWYRQDPGLGLRLIYFSYDVKMKEKGDIPEGYSVSREKKERFSLILESASTNQTSMYLCASSTPGTSGYEQYFGPGTRLTVT.

In DNA form, the CDR3 reads TGTGCCAGCAGCTGGGGACAGGGGGCGGGAACTGAAGCTTTCTTT. Amino acid sequence: CASSWGQGAGTEAFF. The genes are TRBV5-5 and TRBJ1-1; 12 bases align to TRBD1. The CDR3 totals 15 residues. Germline V gene lookup returns CDR1 SGHKS and CDR2 YYEKEE (reference sequence). The junction had 5 bases not matched to a gene; V was cut back by 3 bases and J by 5 bases.